The 8 T cell receptor beta chains listed next were all sequenced from one sample in a study of patients and donors after allogeneic stem cell transplantation. MiXCR was run by TCRdb on the RT-PCR reads, yielding one entry per CDR3 protein. The sample shows around 23,000 distinct CDR3 sequences, about 30% of them seen only once. The sample taken for sequencing was blood, either unsorted or a sorted T cell fraction (not recorded which). The receptors here all came from a human donor who was either an allogeneic HSCT recipient or a stem cell or donor lymphocyte infusion donor (not recorded which). It is not recorded whose cells these are; they may come from a transplant donor.

CDR3 amino acids: CSARASGANVLTF. For the CDR3, the DNA is TGCAGTGCTAGAGCCTCTGGGGCCAACGTCCTGACTTTC. The chain recombines TRBV20-1 with TRBJ2-6; D unclear. CDR3 length: 13 amino acids. Germline V gene lookup returns CDR1 DFQATT and CDR2 SNEGSKA (reference sequence). Trimming removed 1 base at V and 0 bases at J, with 1 base between.

The genes are TRBV6-5 and TRBJ2-2; no reliable D call. Germline CDR1 is MNHEY and CDR2 is SVGAGI. Trimming took 2 bases from V and 6 from J, leaving 10 bases between them. The CDR3 is made up of 14 amino acids. Here the CDR3 reads CASSYRAFAGELFF. The CDR3, as DNA: TGTGCCAGCAGTTACCGGGCCTTTGCCGGGGAGCTGTTTTTT.

This chain uses TRBV7-8 with TRBJ1-5; D not certain. The V and J ends lost 3 bases and 1 base respectively, with 7 bases between them. This CDR3 contains 14 residues. Per the germline V gene, CDR1 is SGHVS and CDR2 is FQNEAQ. CDR3 nucleotides: TGTGCCAGCAGCTTGGTTGACAGCAATCAGCCCCAGCATTTT. Protein product: CASSLVDSNQPQHF.

There are a few counts of this clonotype. V usage is TRBV28 and J usage is TRBJ1-2; D remains unclear. CDR1 and CDR2 from the germline V gene are MDHEN and SYDVKM. Trimming removed 6 bases from V and 3 bases from J, with 17 bases in between. This CDR3 region has 15 residues. The CDR3: CASREGREEDYGYTF. CDR3 bases: TGTGCCAGCAGGGAGGGAAGAGAGGAAGACTATGGCTACACCTTC.

This clonotype has a single count. CDR3 sequence: CASRKLISGNTIYF. CDR3 bases: TGTGCCAGCCGAAAGCTTATCTCTGGAAACACCATATATTTT. The chain is built from TRBV7-2 and TRBJ1-3; D unclear. CDR1 SGHTA and CDR2 FQGNSA come from the germline V gene. The CDR3 runs 14 residues. V gave up 8 bases and J gave up 0 bases, with 11 bases separating them.

The chain is built from TRBV28 and TRBJ1-5; TRBD1 matches 7 bases. The J segment lost 6 bases and the V segment lost 2 bases, leaving 7 bases of the junction unmatched. Germline CDR1 is MDHEN and CDR2 is SYDVKM. The CDR3 extends over 15 amino acids. CDR3 sequence: CASSLRQGRGQPQHF. In DNA form, the CDR3 reads TGTGCCAGCAGTTTAAGACAGGGACGGGGTCAGCCCCAGCATTTT. The full variable domain, its missing parts supplied by reference TRBV28 and TRBJ1-5, is DVKVTQSSRYLVKRTGEKVFLECVQDMDHENMFWYRQDPGLGLRLIYFSYDVKMKEKGDIPEGYSVSREKKERFSLILESASTNQTSMYLCASSLRQGRGQPQHFGDGTRLSIL.

This clonotype was seen once. The chain is built from TRBV12-3 or TRBV12-4 and TRBJ1-5, with TRBD1 as a possible D gene (5 bases). Trimming removed 3 bases from V and 1 base from J, with 13 bases in between. There are 16 residues in the CDR3. The CDR3 region has the DNA TGTGCCAGCAGTTTCTTCCAGGGCATGAGCAATCAGCCCCAGCATTTT. Encoded protein: CASSFFQGMSNQPQHF.

The chain couples TRBV20-1 to TRBJ1-5; 10 bases are a match to TRBD1. This CDR3 spans 15 amino acids. In germline, CDR1 is DFQATT, CDR2 SNEGSKA (reference sequence). J lost 4 bases, V lost 5 bases, and 8 bases had no gene match. CDR3: CSALPLDRGNQPQHF. The CDR3 DNA follows: TGCAGTGCTCTCCCCTTGGACAGGGGGAATCAGCCCCAGCATTTT.